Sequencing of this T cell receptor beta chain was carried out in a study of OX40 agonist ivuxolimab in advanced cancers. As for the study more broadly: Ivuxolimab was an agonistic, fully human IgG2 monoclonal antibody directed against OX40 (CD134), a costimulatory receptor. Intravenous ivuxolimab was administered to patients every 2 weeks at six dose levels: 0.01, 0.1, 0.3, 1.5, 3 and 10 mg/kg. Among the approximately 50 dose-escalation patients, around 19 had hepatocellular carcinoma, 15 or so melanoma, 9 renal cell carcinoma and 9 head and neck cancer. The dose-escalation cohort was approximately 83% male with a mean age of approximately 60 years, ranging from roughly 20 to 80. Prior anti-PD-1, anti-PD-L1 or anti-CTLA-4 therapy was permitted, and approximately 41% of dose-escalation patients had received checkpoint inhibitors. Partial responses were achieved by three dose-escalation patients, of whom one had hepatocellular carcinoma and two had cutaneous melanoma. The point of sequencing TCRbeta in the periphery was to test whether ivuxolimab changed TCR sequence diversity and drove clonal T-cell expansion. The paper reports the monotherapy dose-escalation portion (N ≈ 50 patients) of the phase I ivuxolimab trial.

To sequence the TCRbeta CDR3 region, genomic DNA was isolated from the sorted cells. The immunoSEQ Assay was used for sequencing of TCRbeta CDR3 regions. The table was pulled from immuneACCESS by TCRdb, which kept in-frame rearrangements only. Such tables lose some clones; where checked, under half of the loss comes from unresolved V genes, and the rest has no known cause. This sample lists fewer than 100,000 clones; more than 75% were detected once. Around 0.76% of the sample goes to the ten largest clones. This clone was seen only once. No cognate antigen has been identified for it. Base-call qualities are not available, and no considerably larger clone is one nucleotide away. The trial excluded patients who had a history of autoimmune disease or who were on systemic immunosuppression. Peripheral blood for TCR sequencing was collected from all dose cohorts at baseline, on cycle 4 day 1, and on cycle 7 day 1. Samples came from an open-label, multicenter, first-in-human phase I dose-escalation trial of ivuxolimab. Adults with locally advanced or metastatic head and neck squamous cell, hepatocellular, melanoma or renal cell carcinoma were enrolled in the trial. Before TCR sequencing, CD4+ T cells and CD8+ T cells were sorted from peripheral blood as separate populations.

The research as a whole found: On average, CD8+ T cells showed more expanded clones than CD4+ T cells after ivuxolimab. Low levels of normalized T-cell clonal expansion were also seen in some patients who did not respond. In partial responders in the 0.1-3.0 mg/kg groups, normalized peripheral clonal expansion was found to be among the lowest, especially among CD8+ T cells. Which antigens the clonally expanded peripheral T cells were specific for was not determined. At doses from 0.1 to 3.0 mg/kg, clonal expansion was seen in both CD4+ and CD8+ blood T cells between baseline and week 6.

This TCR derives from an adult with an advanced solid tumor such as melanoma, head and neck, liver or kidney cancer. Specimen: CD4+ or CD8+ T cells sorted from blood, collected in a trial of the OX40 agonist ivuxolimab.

The bases read TGTGCCACCAGCAGAGAAAGGGAAGAGACCCAGTACTTC. This sequence encodes CATSREREETQYF. This sequence uses TRBV15 and TRBJ2-5; the D gene is not confidently resolved. The germline V gene (reference sequence) gives CDR1 as LNHNV and CDR2 as YYDKDF. V is cut by 0 bases and J by 3 bases, and the space between the germline ends is 5 bases. Its CDR3 holds 13 amino acids, cysteine through phenylalanine. The read is trimmed to its CDR3 DNA, 39 bases read in frame from base 1.